This T cell receptor beta chain was found in a study of shared clonotypes between healthy human individuals. Study at large: Each donor's CD8 memory used one plate, CD8 naive two, each CD4 subset three. Study findings and constraints: The study found 4.5% to 5% of naive CD4 clonotypes shared across a few donors. All-four-donor shared clonotypes had higher generation probabilities than non-shared clonotypes did.

Sorted-subset replicate PCRs used approximately 200 ng of genomic DNA. This amount corresponded to approximately 30,000 T cell genomes. Produced via immunoSEQ multiplex PCR; TCRdb's table is partial and in-frame only. The sample lists around 1.5 million clones; 95% to 99% were seen once. Germline CDR1 reads MNHNY; CDR2 reads SVGAGI (reference sequence). The CDR3 totals 15 residues. The J segment lost 6 bases and the V segment lost 1 base, leaving 9 bases of the junction unmatched. Concerning this clone itself: Its specificity is not known.

This clonotype was sampled from a man in his thirties or forties in good health. Sequenced material: naive CD4+ T cells sorted from blood. Sample subset: CD45RA+ positively selected. The chain links TRBV6-6 to TRBJ2-7, with 7 bases identical to TRBD2. The CDR3 protein is CASSYLEGGPGEQYF. Here the CDR3 DNA reads TGTGCCAGCAGTTACTTAGAGGGAGGGCCCGGCGAGCAGTACTTC.